This T cell receptor beta chain is drawn from a study of T cells in Graves' hyperthyroidism and ophthalmopathy. The CDR3 runs 12 residues. CDR1 is DFQATT and CDR2 is SNEGSKA in the germline V gene (reference sequence). With 7 bases removed from V and 9 bases from J, the gap between germline ends came to 17 bases. There were TCR beta CDR3 regions amplified from RNA transcripts. HTBI primers were used for first-round RT-PCR of the TCR CDR3. One entry per CDR3 protein, called by TCRdb with MiXCR from the multiplex PCR reads. The data hold some 490,000 distinct CDR3 sequences, with approximately 22% observed a single time.

Sequencing was done on a sample of blood. The sequence derives from a woman aged 70-85 years with Graves' ophthalmopathy. The rearrangement uses TRBV20-1 and TRBJ2-3, with D perhaps matching TRBD2 (6 bases). CDR3 amino acids: CSVPSAGSTQYF. The CDR3 bases are TGCAGTGTCCCCTCAGCGGGTTCAACGCAGTATTTT.